One and the same sample provided the 28 T cell receptor beta chains below, sequenced in a study of cytomegalovirus exposure and HLA in healthy donors. PCR was performed using 60 Vbeta and 13 Jbeta primers. Method: immunoSEQ multiplex PCR; TCRdb's copy keeps in-frame clones and lacks some. The sample holds approximately 140,000 clones. The specimen was PBMCs. All receptors come from a man aged 40-49 years in good health and CMV-seronegative.

The V and J genes are TRBV20-1 and TRBJ1-2; D unclear. The germline V gene encodes CDR1 DFQATT and CDR2 SNEGSKA (reference sequence). The CDR3 is 11 amino acids. The V end lost 3 bases, the J end lost 5 bases, and 7 bases lay between the germline ends. The CDR3 spells CSARFSYGYTF. The DNA for the CDR3 is TGCAGTGCTAGGTTTAGTTATGGCTACACCTTC.

This rearrangement joins TRBV11-2 to TRBJ2-5, with TRBD2 matching 9 bases. This CDR3 is 16 amino acids long. Per germline, CDR1 SGHAT and CDR2 FQNNGV. J gave up 4 bases and V 5 bases, and 11 bases lay outside the gene matches. CDR3 nucleotides: TGTGCCAGCAGCCCGGTGGGTAGCGGGGGAGCAGAGACCCAGTACTTC. It translates to CASSPVGSGGAETQYF.

V gene TRBV5-1 combines with J gene TRBJ2-2; perhaps TRBD2 as D (5 bases). This CDR3 has 15 amino acids. Between the trimmed V and J ends, which lost 4 bases and 3 bases, there was a span of 13 bases. Germline V gives CDR1 SGHRS, CDR2 YFSETQ. CDR3 DNA: TGCGCCAGCAGCCCTCTGCGGGTGGACACCGGGGAGCTGTTTTTT. It yields the protein CASSPLRVDTGELFF.

V gene TRBV9 combines with J gene TRBJ2-7; TRBD2 matches 13 bases. With 0 bases clipped from V and 2 bases from J, the junction kept 2 bases outside the gene matches. Germline assignment: CDR1 SGDLS and CDR2 YYNGEE. CDR3 length: 16 residues. This chain's CDR3 is CASSVGLAGGPYEQYF. The CDR3 nucleotides are TGTGCCAGCAGCGTAGGACTAGCGGGGGGACCCTACGAGCAGTACTTC.

On this clone: At one of its ends the junction is not consistent with the germline gene, which may arise from a read error. The chain employs TRBV6-6 and TRBJ1-1; D is possibly TRBD1 (6 bases). The CDR3 covers 15 residues. Per germline, CDR1 MNHNY and CDR2 SVGAGI (reference sequence). This CDR3 is CASSDSGQLNTEAFF. The DNA of the CDR3 is TGTGCCAGCAGTGACTCCGGACAGCTGAACACTGAAGCTTTCTTT.

The chain has TRBV10-3 and TRBJ1-5, with 10 bases lining up with TRBD1. Looked up from germline, CDR1 is ENHRY and CDR2 is SYGVKD. The trim removed 5 bases at V and 4 bases at J, leaving 2 bases unmatched. The CDR3 runs to 14 residues. Written as DNA, the CDR3 is TGTGCCATCAGTACGGACAGGGGGAATCAGCCCCAGCATTTT. This translates into CAISTDRGNQPQHF.

The rearrangement uses TRBV6-5 and TRBJ1-1; 11 bases match TRBD1. J lost 8 bases, V lost 2 bases, and 10 bases had no gene match. The CDR3 extends over 16 amino acids. CDR1 and CDR2 from the germline V gene are MNHEY and SVGAGI. CDR3 coding DNA: TGTGCCAGCAGTTACGTTGGACAGGGGGCTTTGTGGGAAGCTTTCTTT. Its protein is CASSYVGQGALWEAFF.

This chain links TRBV14 with TRBJ1-3; D gene unclear. Germline V lookup: CDR1 SGHDN, CDR2 FVKESK. CDR3 size: 13 residues. V lost 7 bases and J 2 bases, leaving 9 bases between the germline ends. In DNA form, the CDR3 reads TGTGCCAGCAACCCGGGTGCTGGAAACACCATATATTTT. It codes for CASNPGAGNTIYF.

The chain is built from TRBV7-6 and TRBJ2-2; 7 bases line up with TRBD2. The CDR3 covers 15 residues. Germline assignment: CDR1 SGHVS and CDR2 FNYEAQ. The V and J ends lost 8 bases and 1 base, in that order; junction bases with no gene match: 7. The chain's CDR3 is CASGGRALNTGELFF. As DNA, the CDR3 is TGTGCCAGCGGGGGGAGGGCCTTGAACACCGGGGAGCTGTTTTTT.

The CDR3 reads CASSQQGNTEAFF. The CDR3, as DNA: TGTGCCAGCAGCCAACAGGGGAACACTGAAGCTTTCTTT. The chain has TRBV9 and TRBJ1-1; tentative D call: TRBD1 (6 bases). This CDR3 comprises 13 residues. With 4 bases removed from V and 1 base from J, the gap between germline ends came to 8 bases. Germline assignment: CDR1 SGDLS and CDR2 YYNGEE.

The gene calls are TRBV9 and TRBJ2-1; 8 nucleotides line up with TRBD2. Germline CDR1 reads SGDLS; CDR2 reads YYNGEE. Trimming removed 4 bases from V and 16 bases from J; junction bases left unmatched: 10. The CDR3 covers 12 residues. The CDR3 loop reads CASSPRGGANFF. The CDR3 DNA reads TGTGCCAGCAGCCCCCGGGGGGGGGCCAATTTCTTC.

The chain joins TRBV6-1 to TRBJ1-2, with unresolved D. The CDR3 is 15 residues long. Germline values: CDR1 MNHNS, CDR2 SASEGT. The V end was cut by 6 bases, the J end by 0 bases, with 14 bases between. The chain's CDR3 is CASSHPAAANYGYTF. CDR3 nucleotides: TGTGCCAGCAGCCATCCAGCGGCGGCTAACTATGGCTACACCTTC.

The rearrangement uses TRBV7-8 and TRBJ2-6, with 7 positions matching TRBD1. There are 17 residues in the CDR3. V was pared by 7 bases and J by 1 base, with 10 bases of the junction left unmatched. Germline assignment: CDR1 SGHVS and CDR2 FQNEAQ. Written as DNA, the CDR3 is TGTGCCAGCACCGGCCGGGACAGATTTTCTGGGGCCAACGTCCTGACTTTC. It encodes CASTGRDRFSGANVLTF.

This chain joins TRBV9 and TRBJ1-3; D gene ambiguous. This CDR3 spans 14 amino acids. V was pared by 0 bases and J by 8 bases, with 12 bases between. Germline V gene data show CDR1 as SGDLS and CDR2 as YYNGEE. The CDR3 DNA follows: TGTGCCAGCAGCGTAGCCAACAAACGGGACACCATATATTTT. It codes for CASSVANKRDTIYF.

Note on this clone: Mismatch with germline at one junction end may stem from a read error. CDR3 DNA: TGTGCCAGCAGCCTAGACAGGGTCCACGAGCAGTACTTC. Its translation is CASSLDRVHEQYF. The chain recombines TRBV11-3 with TRBJ2-5; 7 nucleotides align to TRBD1. The J call is uncertain, as TRBJ2-7 better fits the DNA end. This CDR3 is 13 amino acids long. Germline V gene lookup returns CDR1 SGHNT and CDR2 YENEEA.

V usage is TRBV11-1 and J usage is TRBJ2-1; 7 bases are a match to TRBD2. Trimming took 7 bases from V and 6 from J; bases not matched to a gene: 9. The CDR3 is 14 amino acids. The germline gives CDR1 SGHAT, CDR2 FQDESV (reference sequence). The CDR3, as DNA: TGTGCCAGCAAGACTAGCCGAAACCTCAATGAGCAGTTCTTC. Its translation is CASKTSRNLNEQFF.

The chain is built from TRBV7-2 and TRBJ2-1; D might be TRBD2 (7 bases). Germline V CDR1 and CDR2: SGHTA, FQGNSA. This CDR3 spans 17 amino acids. V lost 5 bases to trimming and J lost 4 bases, with 21 bases between them. The chain's CDR3 is CASSGVMAGAGYNEQFF. DNA for the CDR3: TGTGCCAGCAGCGGAGTCATGGCGGGGGCGGGTTACAATGAGCAGTTCTTC.

This chain joins TRBV7-2 and TRBJ1-1; D unresolved. This CDR3 has 14 residues. Germline CDR1 SGHTA, CDR2 FQGNSA. V was cut by 5 bases and J by 2 bases, with 12 bases left in between. In DNA form, the CDR3 reads TGTGCCAGCAGCCAAGCAGGTCCCAACACTGAAGCTTTCTTT. Protein sequence: CASSQAGPNTEAFF. The full variable domain, in which reference TRBV7-2 and TRBJ1-1 provide the parts outside the CDR3, is GAGVSQSPSNKVTEKGKDVELRCDPISGHTALYWYRQSLGQGLEFLIYFQGNSAPDKSGLPSDRFSAERTGGSVSTLTIQRTQQEDSAVYLCASSQAGPNTEAFFGQGTRLTVV.

This chain uses TRBV5-1 with TRBJ2-7, with D perhaps TRBD2 (6 bases). The germline V gene has CDR1 SGHRS and CDR2 YFSETQ. V lost 4 bases, J lost 0 bases, and 14 bases lay in between. This CDR3 is 15 amino acids long. The CDR3 coding sequence is TGCGCCAGCAGCAAAAGCGGGTACTCCTCCTACGAGCAGTACTTC. Translation: CASSKSGYSSYEQYF.

The V and J genes are TRBV9 and TRBJ2-5; tentative D call: TRBD2 (6 bases). Germline V gene lookup returns CDR1 SGDLS and CDR2 YYNGEE. V lost 2 bases, J lost 5 bases, and 10 bases lay in between. The CDR3 runs 13 residues. CDR3 in amino acids: CASSVFSGETQYF. The CDR3 DNA reads TGTGCCAGCAGCGTCTTTAGCGGTGAGACCCAGTACTTC.

The chain has TRBV6-1 and TRBJ1-6, with 7 positions matching TRBD1. V lost 3 bases and J lost 3; bases outside the gene matches: 5. The CDR3 loop spans 16 amino acids. Germline CDR1 is MNHNS and CDR2 is SASEGT. The CDR3 loop is CASSDRDSFYNSPLHF. CDR3 nucleotide sequence: TGTGCCAGCAGTGACCGGGACAGTTTCTATAATTCACCCCTCCACTTT.

The gene calls are TRBV18 and TRBJ1-1, with D perhaps matching TRBD1 (5 bases). Trimming took off 6 bases at V and 1 base at J, with 21 bases between the two ends. CDR3 length: 17 amino acids. CDR1 KGHSH and CDR2 LQKENI come from the germline V gene. CDR3 nucleotide sequence: TGTGCCAGCTCGGGGATTGCGAGATGGACACCGAACACTGAAGCTTTCTTT. Its translation is CASSGIARWTPNTEAFF.

The V and J genes are TRBV6-1 and TRBJ2-3, with D tentatively TRBD2 (5 bases). CDR1 is MNHNS, CDR2 SASEGT, per germline. The V gene lost 7 bases and the J gene lost 7 bases, with 18 bases spanning the gap. The length of the CDR3 is 14 residues. CDR3 coding DNA: TGTGCCAGCATGGGCGCCCCCACGGGATATACGCAGTATTTT. This translates into CASMGAPTGYTQYF.

J is TRBJ2-7 and V is TRBV7-9, with 10 bases fitting TRBD1. From germline, CDR1 is SEHNR and CDR2 FQNEAQ (reference sequence). The CDR3 is 18 residues long. Trimming removed 4 bases from V and 2 bases from J; junction bases left unmatched: 14. The CDR3 nucleotides read TGTGCCAGCAGCTACACCGGGACAGGGGCCCTTGGGGCCTACGAGCAGTACTTC. This sequence encodes CASSYTGTGALGAYEQYF.

The gene calls are TRBV5-1 and TRBJ1-5, with 7 bases that match TRBD1. Germline loops: CDR1 SGHRS, CDR2 YFSETQ. Trimming at V came to 3 bases and at J to 1 base, leaving 4 bases not matched to a gene. CDR3 length: 15 amino acids. This CDR3 is CASSSTTGSNQPQHF. The CDR3 region has the DNA TGCGCCAGCAGCTCCACGACAGGGAGCAATCAGCCCCAGCATTTT.

This chain uses TRBV11-2 with TRBJ1-1, with a weak D call TRBD1 (5 bases). Per the germline V gene, CDR1 is SGHAT and CDR2 is FQNNGV. Trimming cost V 6 bases and J 1 base, with 9 bases left between them. The CDR3 consists of 13 residues. CDR3 nucleotide sequence: TGTGCCAGCAGTCGAACAGGGAACACTGAAGCTTTCTTT. The encoded protein is CASSRTGNTEAFF.

The rearrangement links TRBV2 to TRBJ2-5; 10 bases align to TRBD2. The CDR3 spans 17 residues. From germline, CDR1 is SNHLY and CDR2 FYNNEI. V lost 4 bases and J lost 1; bases outside the gene matches: 9. CDR3 loop: CASSGVPSGGIQETQYF. CDR3 DNA sequence: TGTGCCAGCAGTGGGGTACCTAGCGGGGGTATCCAAGAGACCCAGTACTTC.

The V gene is TRBV7-7, the J gene TRBJ2-1; 12 bases are shared with TRBD1. The CDR3 length is 16 residues. The germline gives CDR1 SSHAT, CDR2 FNYEAQ (reference sequence). The ends lost 1 base at V and 7 bases at J; junction bases unmatched: 5. The CDR3 loop is CASSLEGDRGRNEQFF. CDR3 DNA sequence: TGTGCCAGCAGCTTAGAGGGGGACAGGGGGCGAAATGAGCAGTTCTTC.